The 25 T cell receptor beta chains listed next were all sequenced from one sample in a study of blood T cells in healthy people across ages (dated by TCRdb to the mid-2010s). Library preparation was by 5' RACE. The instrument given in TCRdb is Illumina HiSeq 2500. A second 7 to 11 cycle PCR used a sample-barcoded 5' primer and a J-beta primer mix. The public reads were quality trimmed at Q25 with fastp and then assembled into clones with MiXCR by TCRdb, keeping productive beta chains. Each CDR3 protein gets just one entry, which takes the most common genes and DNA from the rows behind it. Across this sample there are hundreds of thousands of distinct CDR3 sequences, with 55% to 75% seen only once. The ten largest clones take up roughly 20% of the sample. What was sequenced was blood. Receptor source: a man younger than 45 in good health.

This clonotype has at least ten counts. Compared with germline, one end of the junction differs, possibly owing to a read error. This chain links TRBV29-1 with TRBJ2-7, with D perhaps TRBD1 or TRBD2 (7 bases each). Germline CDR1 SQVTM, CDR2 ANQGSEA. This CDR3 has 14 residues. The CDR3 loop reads CSVQDREGSYEQYF. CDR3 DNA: TGCAGCGTTCAAGACAGGGAGGGCTCCTACGAGCAGTACTTC.

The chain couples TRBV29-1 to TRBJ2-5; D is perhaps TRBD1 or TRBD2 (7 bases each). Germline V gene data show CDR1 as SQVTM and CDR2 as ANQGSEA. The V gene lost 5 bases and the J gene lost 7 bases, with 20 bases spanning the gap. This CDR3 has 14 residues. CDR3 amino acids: CSVSGGALVGTQYF. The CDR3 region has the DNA TGCAGCGTTTCAGGGGGGGCCTTGGTAGGGACCCAGTACTTC.

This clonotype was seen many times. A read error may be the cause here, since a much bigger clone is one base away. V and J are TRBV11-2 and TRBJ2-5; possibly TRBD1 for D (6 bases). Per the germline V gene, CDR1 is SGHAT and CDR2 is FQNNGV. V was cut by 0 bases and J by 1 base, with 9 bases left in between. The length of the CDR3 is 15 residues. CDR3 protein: CASSLDGGPQETQYF. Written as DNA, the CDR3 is TGTGCCAGCAGCTTAGATGGGGGCCCCCAAGAGACCCAGTACTTC.

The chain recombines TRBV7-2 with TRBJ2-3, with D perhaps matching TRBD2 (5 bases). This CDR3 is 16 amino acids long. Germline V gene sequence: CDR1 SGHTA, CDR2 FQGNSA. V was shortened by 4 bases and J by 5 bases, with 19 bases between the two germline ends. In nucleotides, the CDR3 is TGTGCCAGCAGCTCCTTCGATAGCGCAACCTTAGATACGCAGTATTTT. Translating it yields CASSSFDSATLDTQYF.

Here the CDR3 DNA reads TGTGCCAGCAGCAGACTACCTAGGCTTACAGTGTTAGAGACCCAGTACTTC. Amino acid sequence: CASSRLPRLTVLETQYF. The V gene is TRBV6-1, the J gene TRBJ2-5; maybe TRBD2 (5 bases). The CDR3 spans 17 residues. V was shortened by 6 bases and J by 4 bases, with 24 bases between the two germline ends. Per germline, CDR1 MNHNS and CDR2 SASEGT.

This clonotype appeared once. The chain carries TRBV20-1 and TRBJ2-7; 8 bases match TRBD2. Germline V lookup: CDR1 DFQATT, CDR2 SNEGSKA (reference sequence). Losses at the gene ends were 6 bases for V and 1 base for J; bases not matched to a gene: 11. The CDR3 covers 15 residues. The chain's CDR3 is CSAQGPRGASYEQYF. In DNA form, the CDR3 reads TGCAGTGCCCAGGGTCCGCGGGGGGCATCCTACGAGCAGTACTTC.

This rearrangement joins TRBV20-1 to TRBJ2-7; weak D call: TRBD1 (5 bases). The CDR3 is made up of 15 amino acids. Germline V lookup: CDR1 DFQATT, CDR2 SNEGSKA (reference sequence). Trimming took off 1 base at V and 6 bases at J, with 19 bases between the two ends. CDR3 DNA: TGCAGTGCTAGAGTCCCCCAGGGATCGCTTCCCGAGCAGTACTTC. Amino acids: CSARVPQGSLPEQYF.

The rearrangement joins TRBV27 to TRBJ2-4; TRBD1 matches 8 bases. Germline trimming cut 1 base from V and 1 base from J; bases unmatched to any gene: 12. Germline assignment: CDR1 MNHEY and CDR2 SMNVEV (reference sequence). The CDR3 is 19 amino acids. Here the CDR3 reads CASSLLTGVPHDAKNIQYF. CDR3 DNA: TGTGCCAGCAGTTTATTGACAGGGGTTCCCCATGATGCCAAAAACATTCAGTACTTC.

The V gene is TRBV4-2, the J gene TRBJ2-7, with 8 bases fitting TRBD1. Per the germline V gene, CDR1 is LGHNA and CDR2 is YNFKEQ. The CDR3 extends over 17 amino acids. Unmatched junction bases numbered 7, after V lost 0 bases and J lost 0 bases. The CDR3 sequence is CASSQESTGGSSYEQYF. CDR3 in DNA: TGTGCCAGCAGCCAAGAGAGCACAGGGGGGAGCTCCTACGAGCAGTACTTC.

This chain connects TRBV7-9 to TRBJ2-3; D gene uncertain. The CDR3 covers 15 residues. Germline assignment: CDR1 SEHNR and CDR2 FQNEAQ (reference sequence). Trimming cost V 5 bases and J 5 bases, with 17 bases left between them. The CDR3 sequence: CASSDSNRQRDTQYF. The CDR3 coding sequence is TGTGCCAGCAGCGATAGTAACCGGCAAAGAGATACGCAGTATTTT.

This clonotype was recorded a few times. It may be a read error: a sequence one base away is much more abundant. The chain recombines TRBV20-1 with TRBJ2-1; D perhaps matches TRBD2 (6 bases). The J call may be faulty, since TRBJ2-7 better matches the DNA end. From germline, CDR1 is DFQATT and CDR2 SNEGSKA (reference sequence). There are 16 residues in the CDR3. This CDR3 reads CSARPGGSSSYNEQYF. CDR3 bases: TGCAGTGCTAGACCTGGAGGGTCCAGCTCCTACAATGAGCAGTACTTC.

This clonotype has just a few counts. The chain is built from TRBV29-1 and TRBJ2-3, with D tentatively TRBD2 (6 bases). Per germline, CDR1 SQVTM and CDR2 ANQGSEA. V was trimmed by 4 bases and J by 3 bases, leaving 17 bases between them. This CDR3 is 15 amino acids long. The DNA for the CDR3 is TGCAGCGTTGCTAAGGGTGGGGCGGGGACAGATACGCAGTATTTT. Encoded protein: CSVAKGGAGTDTQYF.

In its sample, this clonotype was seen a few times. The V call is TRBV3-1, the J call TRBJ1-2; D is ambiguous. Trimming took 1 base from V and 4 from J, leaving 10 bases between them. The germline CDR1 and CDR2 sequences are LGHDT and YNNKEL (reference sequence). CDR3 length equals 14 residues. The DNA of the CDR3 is TGTGCCAGCAGCCAAGGCAGCACGCTCTATGGCTACACCTTC. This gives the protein CASSQGSTLYGYTF.

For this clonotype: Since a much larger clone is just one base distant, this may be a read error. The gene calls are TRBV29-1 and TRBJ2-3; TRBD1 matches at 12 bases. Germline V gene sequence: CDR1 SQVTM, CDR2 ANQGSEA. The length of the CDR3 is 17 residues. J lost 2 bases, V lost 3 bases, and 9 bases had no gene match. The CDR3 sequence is CSVEGTGGTLFTDTQYF. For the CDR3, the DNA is TGCAGCGTTGAGGGGACAGGGGGCACCTTATTCACAGATACGCAGTATTTT.

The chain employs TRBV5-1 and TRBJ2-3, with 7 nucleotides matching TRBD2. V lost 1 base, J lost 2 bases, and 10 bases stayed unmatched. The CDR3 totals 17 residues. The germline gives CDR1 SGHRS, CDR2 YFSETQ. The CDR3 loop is CASSLSASGPYTDTQYF. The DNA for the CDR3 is TGCGCCAGCAGCTTGTCGGCTAGCGGACCGTACACAGATACGCAGTATTTT.

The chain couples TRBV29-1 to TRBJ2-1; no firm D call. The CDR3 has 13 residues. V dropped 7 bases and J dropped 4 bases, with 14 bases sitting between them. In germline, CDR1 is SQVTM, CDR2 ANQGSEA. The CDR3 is CSGRLRTYNEQFF. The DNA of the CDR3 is TGCAGCGGCCGCCTCCGCACGTACAATGAGCAGTTCTTC.

This CDR3 reads CASSPSDWYEQYF. DNA of the CDR3: TGTGCCAGCAGCCCGTCGGACTGGTATGAGCAGTACTTC. The chain links TRBV3-1 to TRBJ2-5; D is possibly TRBD2 (5 bases). The CDR3 is 13 amino acids. The V and J ends lost 4 bases and 11 bases respectively, with 17 bases between them. Per the germline V gene, CDR1 is LGHDT and CDR2 is YNNKEL (reference sequence).

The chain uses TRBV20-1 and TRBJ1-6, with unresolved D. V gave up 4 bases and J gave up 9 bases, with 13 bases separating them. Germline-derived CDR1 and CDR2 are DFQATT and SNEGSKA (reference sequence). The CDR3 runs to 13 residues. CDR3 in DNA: TGCAGTGCTATTTCCAGGTTAAGTTCACCCCTCCACTTT. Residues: CSAISRLSSPLHF.

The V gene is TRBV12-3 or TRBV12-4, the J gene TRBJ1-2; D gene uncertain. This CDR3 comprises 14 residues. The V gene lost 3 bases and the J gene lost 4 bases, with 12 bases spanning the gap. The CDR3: CASSFNRMGYGYTF. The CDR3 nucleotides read TGTGCCAGCAGTTTTAATCGGATGGGCTATGGCTACACCTTC.

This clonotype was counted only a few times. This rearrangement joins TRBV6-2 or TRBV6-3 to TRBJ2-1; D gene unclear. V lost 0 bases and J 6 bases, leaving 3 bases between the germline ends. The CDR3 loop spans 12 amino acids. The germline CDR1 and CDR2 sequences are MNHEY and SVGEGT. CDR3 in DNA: TGTGCCAGCAGTTACTCGATCAATGAGCAGTTCTTC. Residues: CASSYSINEQFF.

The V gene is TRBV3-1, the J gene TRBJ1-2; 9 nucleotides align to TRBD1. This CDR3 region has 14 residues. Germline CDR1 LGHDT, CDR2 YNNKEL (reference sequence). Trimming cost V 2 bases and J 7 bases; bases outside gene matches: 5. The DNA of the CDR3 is TGTGCCAGCAGCCAAACTACAGGGGGCCTTGGCTACACCTTC. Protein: CASSQTTGGLGYTF.

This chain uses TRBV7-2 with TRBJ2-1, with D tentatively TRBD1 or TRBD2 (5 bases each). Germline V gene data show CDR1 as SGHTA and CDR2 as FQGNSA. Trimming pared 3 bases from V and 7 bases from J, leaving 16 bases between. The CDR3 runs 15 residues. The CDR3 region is CASSFVTRGPNEQFF. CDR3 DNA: TGTGCCAGCAGCTTCGTCACTAGGGGACCGAATGAGCAGTTCTTC.

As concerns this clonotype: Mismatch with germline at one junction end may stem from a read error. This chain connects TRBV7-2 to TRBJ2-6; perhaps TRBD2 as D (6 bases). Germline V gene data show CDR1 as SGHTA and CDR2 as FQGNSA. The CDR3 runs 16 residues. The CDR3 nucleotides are TGTGCCAGCAGATCTAGCGCCAACTCTGAGGCCAACGTCCTGACTTTC. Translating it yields CASRSSANSEANVLTF.

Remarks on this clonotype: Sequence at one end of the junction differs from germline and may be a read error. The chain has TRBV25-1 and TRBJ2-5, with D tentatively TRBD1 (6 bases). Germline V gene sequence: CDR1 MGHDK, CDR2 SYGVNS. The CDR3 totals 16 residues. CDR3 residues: CASSELTTGNQETPYF. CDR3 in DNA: TGTGCCAGCAGTGAACTAACAACAGGGAATCAAGAGACCCCGTACTTC.

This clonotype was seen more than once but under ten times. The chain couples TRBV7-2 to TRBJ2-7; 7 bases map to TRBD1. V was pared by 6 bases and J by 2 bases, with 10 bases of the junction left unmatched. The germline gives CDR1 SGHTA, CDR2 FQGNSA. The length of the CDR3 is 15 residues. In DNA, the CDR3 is TGTGCCAGCAGGCTCCGGGACAGATCCCCCTACGAGCAGTACTTC. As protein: CASRLRDRSPYEQYF.